This T cell receptor (beta chain) was sequenced in a study of T cells in Graves' hyperthyroidism and ophthalmopathy. As for the study in general: Peripheral blood draws took place at initial diagnosis, ahead of any treatment.

Regions amplified from RNA transcripts were the TCR beta CDR3 regions. The primer set for the first-round RT-PCR of the TCR CDR3 was HTBI. TCRdb reprocessed the multiplex PCR reads via MiXCR and lists one record per CDR3 protein. The repertoire holds 360,000 or so distinct CDR3 sequences, with approximately 16% as singletons. The V gene lost 5 bases and the J gene lost 7 bases, with 12 bases spanning the gap. The CDR3 has 13 amino acids. Germline CDR1 and CDR2: SGHVS and FNYEAQ. Each diagnosis was grounded in clinical symptoms, serum thyroxine and TRAb, thyroid ultrasound, and orbital computed tomography.

Material: blood. This TCR was recovered from a woman aged 60 to 75 with Graves' ophthalmopathy. V and J are TRBV7-6 and TRBJ2-1; D may match TRBD1 or TRBD2 (5 bases each). CDR3 nucleotides: TGTGCCAGCAGCGTAGTTGGGGGTAATGAGCAGTTCTTC. Encoded protein: CASSVVGGNEQFF.